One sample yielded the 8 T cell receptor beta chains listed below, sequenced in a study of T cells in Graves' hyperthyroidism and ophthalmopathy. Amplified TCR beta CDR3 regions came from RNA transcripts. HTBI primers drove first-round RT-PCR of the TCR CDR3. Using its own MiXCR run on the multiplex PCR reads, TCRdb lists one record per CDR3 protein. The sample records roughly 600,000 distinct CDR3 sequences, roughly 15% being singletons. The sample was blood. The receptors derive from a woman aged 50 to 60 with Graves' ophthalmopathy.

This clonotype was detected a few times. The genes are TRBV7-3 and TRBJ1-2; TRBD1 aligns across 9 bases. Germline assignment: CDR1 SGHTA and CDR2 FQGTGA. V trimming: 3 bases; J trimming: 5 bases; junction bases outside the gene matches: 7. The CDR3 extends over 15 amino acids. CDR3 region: CASSLATGGEYGYTF. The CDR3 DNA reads TGTGCCAGCAGCTTGGCGACAGGGGGGGAATATGGCTACACCTTC.

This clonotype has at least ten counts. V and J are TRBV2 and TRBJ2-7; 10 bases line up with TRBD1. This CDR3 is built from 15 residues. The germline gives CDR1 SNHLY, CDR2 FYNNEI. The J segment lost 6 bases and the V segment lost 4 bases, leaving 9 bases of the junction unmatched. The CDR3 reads CASSARTGGILEQYF. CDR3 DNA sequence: TGTGCCAGCAGTGCCCGGACAGGGGGTATCCTCGAGCAGTACTTC. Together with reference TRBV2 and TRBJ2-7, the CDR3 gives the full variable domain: EPEVTQTPSHQVTQMGQEVILRCVPISNHLYFYWYRQILGQKVEFLVSFYNNEISEKSEIFDDQFSVERPDGSNFTLKIRSTKLEDSAMYFCASSARTGGILEQYFGPGTRLTVT.

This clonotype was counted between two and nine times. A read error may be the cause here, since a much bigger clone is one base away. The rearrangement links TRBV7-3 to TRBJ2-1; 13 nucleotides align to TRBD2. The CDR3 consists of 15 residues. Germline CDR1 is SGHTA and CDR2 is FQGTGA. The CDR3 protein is CAGRLGLAGENEQFF. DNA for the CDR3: TGTGCCGGCAGACTCGGACTAGCGGGAGAGAATGAGCAGTTCTTC. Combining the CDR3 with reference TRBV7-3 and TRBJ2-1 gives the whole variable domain GAGVSQTPSNKVTEKGKYVELRCDPISGHTALYWYRQSLGQGPEFLIYFQGTGAADDSGLPNDRFFAVRPEGSVSTLKIQRTERGDSAVYLCAGRLGLAGENEQFFGPGTRLTVL.

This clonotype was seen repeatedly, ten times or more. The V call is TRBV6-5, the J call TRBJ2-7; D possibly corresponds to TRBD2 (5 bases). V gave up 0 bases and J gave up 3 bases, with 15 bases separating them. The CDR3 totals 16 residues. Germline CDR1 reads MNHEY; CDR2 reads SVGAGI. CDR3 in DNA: TGTGCCAGCAGTTACTCGGCGGACTCTAGGTTCTACGAGCAGTACTTC. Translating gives CASSYSADSRFYEQYF.

The CDR3 DNA is TGTGCCAGCAGCCCGGGACAGGGGGCTCTCGATGAGCAGTTCTTC. It yields the protein CASSPGQGALDEQFF. V is TRBV7-3 and J is TRBJ2-1, with 12 positions matching TRBD1. The CDR3 has 15 amino acids. V gave up 5 bases and J gave up 8 bases; unmatched junction bases: 7. Germline assignment: CDR1 SGHTA and CDR2 FQGTGA.

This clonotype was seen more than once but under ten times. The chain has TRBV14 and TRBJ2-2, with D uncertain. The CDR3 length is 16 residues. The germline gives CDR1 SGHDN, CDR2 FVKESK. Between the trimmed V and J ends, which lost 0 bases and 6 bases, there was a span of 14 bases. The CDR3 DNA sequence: TGTGCCAGCAGCCAAGATTCCAGGCCTGAACCCGGGGAGCTGTTTTTT. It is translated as CASSQDSRPEPGELFF.

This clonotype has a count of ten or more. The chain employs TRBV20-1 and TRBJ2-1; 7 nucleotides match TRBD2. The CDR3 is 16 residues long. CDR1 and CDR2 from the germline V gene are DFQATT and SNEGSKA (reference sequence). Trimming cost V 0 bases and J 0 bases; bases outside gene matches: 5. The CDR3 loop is CSARDFGRSSYNEQFF. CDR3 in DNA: TGCAGTGCTAGAGATTTCGGGAGGAGCTCCTACAATGAGCAGTTCTTC.

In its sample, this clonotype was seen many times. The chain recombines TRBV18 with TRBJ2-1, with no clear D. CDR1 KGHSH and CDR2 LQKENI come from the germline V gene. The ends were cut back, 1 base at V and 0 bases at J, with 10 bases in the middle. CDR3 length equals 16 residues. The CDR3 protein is CASSPRAPYSYNEQFF. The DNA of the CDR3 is TGTGCCAGCTCACCACGGGCTCCGTACTCCTACAATGAGCAGTTCTTC.